The 4 T cell receptor beta chains below come from one sample, sequenced in a study of T-cell reconstitution after alpha-beta-depleted transplantation in children. Unique molecular identifiers were incorporated when the TCRbeta library was constructed. TCRdb re-analysed the PCR reads in MiXCR, keeping a single row per CDR3 protein. The sample records 500,000 to 600,000 distinct CDR3 sequences, about 18% being singletons. Sequences were derived from PBMCs from the stem cell graft donor, sampled from the stem cell graft. All receptors derive from a human donor who donated a stem cell graft to a child with acute lymphoblastic leukemia.

This clonotype was seen at least ten times. The junction differs from germline at one of its ends, possibly a read error. The chain is built from TRBV5-1 and TRBJ2-7; D assignment may be TRBD1 or TRBD2 (5 bases each). The CDR3 runs 12 residues. CDR1 and CDR2 (germline): SGHRS, YFSETQ. The CDR3 is CASSFEGYEQYF. As DNA, the CDR3 is TGTGCCAGCAGCTTTGAGGGGTACGAGCAGTACTTC.

The chain employs TRBV5-1 and TRBJ2-7; 13 bases map to TRBD2. This CDR3 contains 14 residues. CDR1 SGHRS and CDR2 YFSETQ come from the germline V gene. After removal of 4 bases from V and 12 bases from J, the junction contained 10 bases not matched to a gene. The CDR3 loop reads CASSPRTSGSGRYF. CDR3 nucleotides: TGCGCCAGCAGCCCCCGGACTAGCGGGAGCGGTCGGTACTTC.

J is TRBJ2-7 and V is TRBV12-3 or TRBV12-4; 11 bases map to TRBD2. The CDR3 consists of 14 residues. V lost 6 bases to trimming and J lost 7 bases; unmatched junction nucleotides: 8. CDR3 in DNA: TGTGCCAGCAGGGGACTAGCGGCCCCAGGGGAGCAGTACTTC. Translating it yields CASRGLAAPGEQYF.

This clonotype was counted only a few times. The CDR3 DNA reads as TGTGCCAGCAGTTTCCCCAAAAACTCCTATAATTCACCCCTCCACTTT. As protein: CASSFPKNSYNSPLHF. The V call is TRBV27, the J call TRBJ1-6, with no clear D. The CDR3 sequence is 16 residues long. Trimming stripped 3 bases from V and 0 bases from J, with 9 bases between. Germline CDR1 is MNHEY and CDR2 is SMNVEV (reference sequence).